Listed here are 21 T cell receptor beta chains from one sample, sequenced in a study of PD-1 blockade in classical Hodgkin lymphoma. The table came from immunoSEQ multiplex PCR; TCRdb's copy has only in-frame clones and leaves some out. The sample yields around 90,000 clones, approximately 78% seen once. As to time point: cycle 4 day 1 (C4D1), after 6 weeks of nivolumab. Brentuximab vedotin exposure varied among the patients, all of whom had relapsed after autologous stem cell transplantation. Sequenced here: peripheral blood mononuclear cells (PBMCs), sampled before the fourth cycle of nivolumab. These TCRs come from a human donor with classical Hodgkin lymphoma.

The CDR3 DNA follows: TGTGCCATCAGTCCACAGGGGGCTACTGAAGCTTTCTTT. It yields the protein CAISPQGATEAFF. The V call is TRBV10-3, the J call TRBJ1-1, with 9 bases identical to TRBD1. This CDR3 comprises 13 residues. In germline, CDR1 is ENHRY, CDR2 SYGVKD. V lost 5 bases and J lost 5; bases outside the gene matches: 3.

The chain uses TRBV6-6 and TRBJ2-3; TRBD2 matches 8 bases. V shed 2 bases and J 1 base; nucleotides not matched to a gene: 2. This CDR3 region has 15 residues. Germline values: CDR1 MNHNY, CDR2 SVGAGI (reference sequence). CDR3 sequence reads: CASSYPGGGTDTQYF. The CDR3 DNA follows: TGTGCCAGCAGTTACCCGGGAGGGGGCACAGATACGCAGTATTTT.

The CDR3: CASSLLVRGDTYEQYF. The CDR3 bases are TGTGCCAGCAGCTTGCTCGTGAGGGGAGATACCTACGAGCAGTACTTC. V gene TRBV5-6 combines with J gene TRBJ2-7, with D perhaps assigned TRBD1 or TRBD2 (5 bases each). The CDR3 has 16 amino acids. Germline values: CDR1 SGHDT, CDR2 YYEEEE. V was trimmed by 1 base and J by 2 bases, leaving 16 bases between them.

The chain recombines TRBV9 with TRBJ2-6; D is unresolved. The CDR3 is 14 amino acids. From germline, CDR1 is SGDLS and CDR2 YYNGEE. V lost 7 bases and J lost 0, with 8 bases in between. CDR3 loop: CASGRTSGANVLTF. CDR3 bases: TGTGCCAGCGGAAGAACCTCTGGGGCCAACGTCCTGACTTTC.

The J gene is TRBJ1-1, the V gene TRBV5-1; D call uncertain. V lost 2 bases to trimming and J lost 1 base, with 9 bases between them. The CDR3 spans 14 residues. The germline gives CDR1 SGHRS, CDR2 YFSETQ. The CDR3 sequence: CASSLRAPNTEAFF. CDR3 DNA: TGCGCCAGCAGCTTACGCGCCCCGAACACTGAAGCTTTCTTT.

The chain is built from TRBV5-6 and TRBJ2-7; no reliable D call. The V end was cut by 0 bases, the J end by 3 bases, with 10 bases between. The CDR3 sequence is 14 residues long. In germline, CDR1 is SGHDT, CDR2 YYEEEE. CDR3 nucleotides: TGTGCCAGCAGCTTGGGCGGATCTTACTACGAGCAGTACTTC. Amino acids: CASSLGGSYYEQYF.

Note on this clone: An end of the junction does not agree with germline; a read error may underlie this. The V and J genes are TRBV10-3 and TRBJ2-7; D perhaps matches TRBD2 (6 bases). The CDR3 loop spans 13 amino acids. In germline, CDR1 is ENHRY, CDR2 SYGVKD. Written as DNA, the CDR3 is TGTGCCATCAGTGAGTCGCCGAGGGACTCCTGTAACTTC. Its translation is CAISESPRDSCNF.

This clone was seen once. The V gene is TRBV7-3, the J gene TRBJ1-1; D unclear. CDR3 length: 13 amino acids. V was shortened by 5 bases and J by 5 bases, with 12 bases between the two germline ends. CDR1 SGHTA and CDR2 FQGTGA come from the germline V gene. Here the CDR3 DNA reads TGTGCCAGCAGCAAGACCTCGGAGACTGAAGCTTTCTTT. Amino acid sequence: CASSKTSETEAFF.

This clone has only a few counts. Written as DNA, the CDR3 is TGTGCCAGCTCACCATCCGGGACAAGGCGTGGCTACACCTTC. This translates into CASSPSGTRRGYTF. The rearrangement uses TRBV18 and TRBJ1-2; D may be TRBD1 (6 bases). The germline V gene has CDR1 KGHSH and CDR2 LQKENI. The V end lost 2 bases, the J end lost 7 bases, and 14 bases lay between the germline ends. The CDR3 runs to 14 residues.

The chain uses TRBV7-2 and TRBJ2-1; TRBD2 is a possible D gene (5 bases). The germline V and J ends were trimmed by 1 base and 10 bases, with 11 bases remaining between them. The length of the CDR3 is 13 residues. The germline CDR1 and CDR2 sequences are SGHTA and FQGNSA. CDR3: CASSLDGLGEQFF. As DNA, the CDR3 is TGTGCCAGCAGCTTAGACGGACTCGGAGAGCAGTTCTTC.

The genes are TRBV12-5 and TRBJ2-1; the match to TRBD2 covers 11 bases. The CDR3 totals 17 residues. V gave up 0 bases and J gave up 5 bases; unmatched junction bases: 6. Germline V lookup: CDR1 LGHNT, CDR2 FRNRAP. The CDR3, as DNA: TGTGCTAGTGGTTTGGTAACCGGGGGACTAGCGGACAATGAGCAGTTCTTC. This sequence encodes CASGLVTGGLADNEQFF. Full variable domain (rest looked up from reference TRBV12-5 and TRBJ2-1): DARVTQTPRHKVTEMGQEVTMRCQPILGHNTVFWYRQTMMQGLELLAYFRNRAPLDDSGMPKDRFSAEMPDATLATLKIQPSEPRDSAVYFCASGLVTGGLADNEQFFGPGTRLTVL.

The chain links TRBV6-5 to TRBJ2-1, with 7 nucleotides matching TRBD1. The V and J ends lost 4 bases and 9 bases, in that order; junction bases with no gene match: 6. CDR3 length: 13 residues. The V gene's germline CDR1 is MNHEY and CDR2 SVGAGI. CDR3 nucleotides: TGTGCCAGCAGTTCGCAGGGGGTGGGTGAGCAGTTCTTC. Its translation is CASSSQGVGEQFF.

The genes are TRBV27 and TRBJ1-2; no definite D call. With 5 bases removed from V and 4 bases from J, the gap between germline ends came to 23 bases. Germline V gene sequence: CDR1 MNHEY, CDR2 SMNVEV (reference sequence). The CDR3 loop spans 17 amino acids. CDR3 in DNA: TGTGCCAGCAGTCTTACAGCGAGCCCAGCCCATCTCTATGGCTACACCTTC. Amino acids: CASSLTASPAHLYGYTF.

The chain joins TRBV7-8 to TRBJ1-5; D is possibly TRBD1 (6 bases). Trimming took off 2 bases at V and 7 bases at J, with 9 bases between the two ends. The CDR3 has 13 residues. Germline V gene sequence: CDR1 SGHVS, CDR2 FQNEAQ. This CDR3 is CASSLSGDQPQHF. The CDR3 DNA reads TGTGCCAGCAGCTTATCAGGGGACCAGCCCCAGCATTTT. Full variable domain (remainder filled in from reference TRBV7-8 and TRBJ1-5): GAGVSQSPRYKVAKRGQDVALRCDPISGHVSLFWYQQALGQGPEFLTYFQNEAQLDKSGLPSDRFFAERPEGSVSTLKIQRTQQEDSAVYLCASSLSGDQPQHFGDGTRLSIL.

The V and J genes are TRBV4-1 and TRBJ1-4; the D gene is possibly TRBD1 (5 bases). V was cut by 2 bases and J by 0 bases, with 19 bases left in between. Germline-derived CDR1 and CDR2 are MGHRA and YSYEKL. The CDR3 totals 19 residues. CDR3 loop: CASSQRSAQVRSTNEKLFF. The CDR3 DNA sequence: TGCGCCAGCAGCCAACGGTCGGCACAGGTCAGATCAACTAATGAAAAACTGTTTTTT.

The gene calls are TRBV6-1 and TRBJ2-1; the D is unclear. Deletions cut 5 bases from V and 8 bases from J, with 10 bases between. The germline gives CDR1 MNHNS, CDR2 SASEGT. The CDR3 has 12 amino acids. CDR3 DNA sequence: TGTGCCAGCAGTCTAGAGTATCATGAGCAGTTCTTC. Its translation: CASSLEYHEQFF.

The rearrangement links TRBV2 to TRBJ1-6; 10 bases agree with TRBD1. The CDR3 contains 14 residues. Germline V gene lookup returns CDR1 SNHLY and CDR2 FYNNEI. With 5 bases clipped from V and 8 bases from J, the junction kept 3 bases outside the gene matches. CDR3 loop: CASSSTGGDSPLHF. In DNA form, the CDR3 reads TGTGCCAGCAGTTCGACAGGGGGCGATTCACCCCTCCACTTT.

The chain links TRBV7-9 to TRBJ2-3; D is ambiguous. The CDR3 is 15 residues long. Trimming shortened V by 5 bases and J by 4 bases, and 16 bases separated the two germline ends. Germline V gene sequence: CDR1 SEHNR, CDR2 FQNEAQ (reference sequence). CDR3 in amino acids: CASSPTAVSADTQYF. The DNA of the CDR3 is TGTGCCAGCAGCCCCACAGCCGTTTCGGCAGATACGCAGTATTTT.

The chain joins TRBV28 to TRBJ2-7; D remains ambiguous. Germline V gene sequence: CDR1 MDHEN, CDR2 SYDVKM. This CDR3 comprises 12 residues. The V end lost 2 bases, the J end lost 4 bases, and 6 bases lay between the germline ends. CDR3 DNA sequence: TGTGCCAGCAGTTTAGGGGTATACGAGCAGTACTTC. The encoded protein is CASSLGVYEQYF.

This clone was counted between two and nine times. The J gene is TRBJ1-6, the V gene TRBV5-1; 12 nucleotides line up with TRBD1. There are 18 residues in the CDR3. V lost 5 bases, J lost 0 bases, and 6 bases stayed unmatched. Germline V gene lookup returns CDR1 SGHRS and CDR2 YFSETQ. The CDR3 bases are TGCGCCAGCAGGCGGGACAGGGGGCAGAGCTCCTATAATTCACCCCTCCACTTT. It codes for CASRRDRGQSSYNSPLHF.

The chain combines TRBV7-2 with TRBJ2-1; the match to TRBD1 covers 7 bases. Germline CDR1 and CDR2: SGHTA and FQGNSA. This CDR3 is built from 13 residues. With V trimmed by 5 bases and J by 7 bases, 5 bases remained unmatched. CDR3 bases: TGTGCCAGCAGCCAAGACAGGGAGAATGAGCAGTTCTTC. Residues: CASSQDRENEQFF. Variable domain in full (rest from reference TRBV7-2 and TRBJ2-1): GAGVSQSPSNKVTEKGKDVELRCDPISGHTALYWYRQSLGQGLEFLIYFQGNSAPDKSGLPSDRFSAERTGGSVSTLTIQRTQQEDSAVYLCASSQDRENEQFFGPGTRLTVL.